The sequence of this T cell receptor beta chain was determined in a study of blood T cell repertoires in COVID-19. On the study more broadly: COVID-19 samples collected from the United States, Italy and Spain covered acute and convalescent phases. Nucleic acid was either cDNA or gDNA, and it came from T cells, B-cell-depleted T cells, or PBMCs.

As originally analysed: Amplification from reference gene primers served as the basis for estimated nucleated cell counts. Generated by immunoSEQ multiplex PCR, the TCRdb table keeps only in-frame clones and is missing some. V and J calls plus clone size are reproduced from that table; the DNA served to infer D and trimming. The sample has about 120,000 clones, about nine tenths seen once. The sequencing sample was made of peripheral blood. The receptor was derived from a man aged 40-55 years with acute or convalescent COVID-19.

CDR3 DNA sequence: TGTGCCAGCAGTGAAATGAGGGTTAACTATGGCTACACCTTC. This gives the protein CASSEMRVNYGYTF. V gene TRBV6-1 combines with J gene TRBJ1-2; no firm D call. This CDR3 has 14 amino acids. Germline V gives CDR1 MNHNS, CDR2 SASEGT. Trimming stripped 2 bases from V and 1 base from J, with 8 bases between.